Listed below are T cell receptor beta chains from one sample, sequenced in a study of beta chain features in type 1 diabetes. Method: immunoSEQ multiplex PCR; TCRdb's copy keeps in-frame clones and lacks some. The table records approximately 140,000 clones, less than 10% of them present only once. Material for sequencing was central memory CD4+ T cells from blood. The source of these receptors is a woman in her 40s in good health. Each CDR3 is given with its conserved first and last residue. Each record gives: D gene, J gene, clone size, V gene, CDR3 DNA, CDR3 protein. D genes are given only for firm matches. The size of a clone is reported for some rows only, either as once, few or many, or as a class for expanded clones.

TRBD2	TRBJ2-3	few	TRBV7-2	TGTGCCAGCAAACTAGCGGGGGTGGATACGCAGTATTTT	CASKLAGVDTQYF
NA	TRBJ1-1	NA	TRBV2	TGTGCCAGCATGGGAGGAGGGGACCTCGAGGCTGAAGCTTTCTTT	CASMGGGDLEAEAFF
NA	TRBJ2-1	NA	TRBV5-1	TGCGCCAGCAGCTTATCCATCAACAATGAGCAGTTCTTC	CASSLSINNEQFF
NA	TRBJ2-1	medium-sized	TRBV29-1	TGCAGCGTTGAAGCACCGACAGCCCCGACGCCCAATGAGCAGTTCTTC	CSVEAPTAPTPNEQFF
TRBD1	TRBJ1-2	NA	TRBV6-1	TGTGCCAGCGGTCGGACAGGGGTGGATGGCTACACCTTC	CASGRTGVDGYTF
TRBD1	TRBJ1-1	few	TRBV9	TGTGCCAGCAGCGTCTCGGACAGGGGAGGGAGGACTGAAGCTTTCTTT	CASSVSDRGGRTEAFF
NA	TRBJ1-6	NA	TRBV13	TGTGCCAGCAGCCTTTTGAACCAGGGGAATAATTCACCCCTCCACTTT	CASSLLNQGNNSPLHF
TRBD1	TRBJ1-2	few	TRBV19	TGTGCCACCCAGGGGACAGGTGTGACTAACTATGGCTACACCTTC	CATQGTGVTNYGYTF
NA	TRBJ2-6	NA	TRBV27	TGTGCCAGCAGTTACGGGCGGCAGGGGTTAGGTGGGGCCAACGTCCTGACTTTC	CASSYGRQGLGGANVLTF
TRBD2	TRBJ2-3	NA	TRBV7-2	TGTGCCAGCAGCCTCTTTCGGGGTCCGGGACTAGCCGCAGATACGCAGTATTTT	CASSLFRGPGLAADTQYF
NA	TRBJ1-2	NA	TRBV19	TGTGCCAGTAGTCCATCCCGGACAGCCGGCTATGGCTACACCTTC	CASSPSRTAGYGYTF
TRBD2	TRBJ2-1	NA	TRBV12-5	TGTGCTAGTGGTTTCGGACTAGCCAATGCCGATGAGCAGTTCTTC	CASGFGLANADEQFF
NA	TRBJ1-5	NA	TRBV27	TGTGCCAGCAGTTTACAGGATAAACAGCCCCAGCATTTT	CASSLQDKQPQHF
NA	TRBJ2-6	few	TRBV10-3	TGTGCCATCAGTGATAGCTTGCTGAATCCCTCTGGGGCCAACGTCCTGACTTTC	CAISDSLLNPSGANVLTF
NA	TRBJ1-4	NA	TRBV5-4	TGTGCCAGCAAGGAGGGAGGCGCCGCAACTAATGAAAAACTGTTTTTT	CASKEGGAATNEKLFF
TRBD2	TRBJ2-5	few	TRBV29-1	TGCAGCGTCCAACCAGGAGGGACTAGCGGGAGTGAGACCCAGTACTTC	CSVQPGGTSGSETQYF
NA	TRBJ2-1	few	TRBV7-6	TGTGCCAGCAGCGCCATGAGAGGGGGTTCCTACAATGAGCAGTTCTTC	CASSAMRGGSYNEQFF
NA	TRBJ2-7	NA	TRBV4-2	TGTGCCAGCAGTCGGGACACTTCCTACGAGCAGTACTTC	CASSRDTSYEQYF
NA	TRBJ2-6	few	TRBV5-8	TGTGCCAGCAGCCCTTACAGGGCCGGGGCCAACGTCCTGACTTTC	CASSPYRAGANVLTF
NA	TRBJ2-3	NA	TRBV13	TGTGCCAGCAGCTTAGGGGTTAGGAGGAGCACAGATACGCAGTATTTT	CASSLGVRRSTDTQYF
NA	TRBJ1-3	few	TRBV2	TGTGCCAGCAGTATGAGACCGGACTGGTCTGGAAACACCATATATTTT	CASSMRPDWSGNTIYF
NA	TRBJ2-3	few	TRBV9	TGTGCCAGCAGCAAAAGAGCGGGCTCTAGCACAGATACGCAGTATTTT	CASSKRAGSSTDTQYF